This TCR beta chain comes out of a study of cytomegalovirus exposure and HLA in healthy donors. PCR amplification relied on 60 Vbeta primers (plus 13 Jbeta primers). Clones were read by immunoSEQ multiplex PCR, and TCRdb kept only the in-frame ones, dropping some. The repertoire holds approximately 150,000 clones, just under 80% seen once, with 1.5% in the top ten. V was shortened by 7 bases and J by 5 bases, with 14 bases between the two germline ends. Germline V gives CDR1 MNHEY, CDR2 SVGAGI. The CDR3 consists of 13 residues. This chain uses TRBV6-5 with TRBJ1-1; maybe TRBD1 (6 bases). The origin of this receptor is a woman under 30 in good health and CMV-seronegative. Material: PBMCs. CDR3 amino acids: CASTGGPETEAFF. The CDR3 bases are TGTGCCAGCACGGGGGGGCCCGAGACTGAAGCTTTCTTT.